This TCR beta chain was sequenced in a study of cytomegalovirus exposure and HLA in healthy donors. Turning to the study itself: HLA-typed donors contributed 65 million to 95 million unique TCRs, which were held in an early data release. Across around 400 genotyped donors, roughly 80% landed in the Caucasian-associated ancestry cluster. Study findings and constraints: The authors excluded some V segments, including TRBV6-2 and TRBV6-3, as indistinguishable.

Germline V lookup: CDR1 SGDLS, CDR2 YYNGEE. The V gene end was trimmed by 0 bases and the J gene end by 4 bases; junction bases not matched to a gene: 5. This CDR3 is 16 amino acids long. Comments on this clone: Antigen: not known.

In the PCR, 60 Vbeta and 13 Jbeta primers were used. The assay was immunoSEQ multiplex PCR, and TCRdb's table has in-frame clones only and misses some. The sample has 270,000 or so clones, more than 80% seen once. The sequence derives from a man in his forties in good health and CMV-seropositive. What was sequenced was PBMCs. The V call is TRBV9, the J call TRBJ2-3, with 10 bases lining up with TRBD2. The CDR3 bases are TGTGCCAGCAGCGTAGCAGCGGGAGGGCCGTCAGATACGCAGTATTTT. Protein: CASSVAAGGPSDTQYF.